Following are 12 T cell receptor beta chains from one sample sequenced in a study of Graves' ophthalmopathy and Graves' hyperthyroidism. Investigators amplified TCR beta CDR3 regions from RNA transcripts. HTBI-primed RT-PCR formed the first round, and a multiplex PCR formed the second. TCRdb independently ran MiXCR on the multiplex PCR reads; one entry per CDR3 protein. The data hold 600,000 to 700,000 distinct CDR3 sequences, with approximately 39% observed a single time. Material for sequencing was peripheral blood. The source of these receptors is an adult man with Graves' ophthalmopathy.

This clonotype showed up many times. This chain joins TRBV10-3 and TRBJ1-1; 7 bases map to TRBD1. The CDR3 runs 13 residues. With V trimmed by 3 bases and J by 5 bases, 3 bases remained unmatched. The germline V gene encodes CDR1 ENHRY and CDR2 SYGVKD. CDR3 sequence (DNA): TGTGCCATCAGTGAAAGGGGGCGAACTGAAGCTTTCTTT. Residues: CAISERGRTEAFF.

The V gene is TRBV7-2, the J gene TRBJ1-6; D is unresolved. The ends were cut back, 6 bases at V and 13 bases at J, with 19 bases in the middle. This CDR3 contains 14 residues. CDR1 SGHTA and CDR2 FQGNSA come from the germline V gene. The CDR3 bases are TGTGCCAGCAGTGTAGCCGGGCGCGGTCAGCCCCTCCACTTT. Its translation: CASSVAGRGQPLHF.

This rearrangement joins TRBV29-1 to TRBJ2-5, with D tentatively TRBD1 or TRBD2 (5 bases each). Germline V gene sequence: CDR1 SQVTM, CDR2 ANQGSEA. V lost 2 bases and J 9 bases, leaving 19 bases between the germline ends. This CDR3 is 14 amino acids long. The DNA of the CDR3 is TGCAGCGTTGAAACCGGGACCCAAAATCAGCCCCAGTACTTC. Its translation: CSVETGTQNQPQYF.

This sequence joins TRBV7-9 and TRBJ1-5; D call uncertain. Trimming stripped 2 bases from V and 14 bases from J, with 10 bases between. The CDR3 totals 11 residues. CDR1 is SEHNR and CDR2 is FQNEAQ in the germline V gene (reference sequence). CDR3 sequence: CASSLYSAEHF. The DNA for the CDR3 is TGTGCCAGCAGCTTATATTCGGCCGAGCATTTT.

At least ten counts were recorded for this clonotype. CDR3 DNA sequence: TGCGCCAGCAGCTTGGGGACGGGCGGTCAAACCCAGTACTTC. It is translated as CASSLGTGGQTQYF. V is TRBV5-1 and J is TRBJ2-5; D gene ambiguous. Trimming shortened V by 0 bases and J by 8 bases, and 14 bases separated the two germline ends. CDR1 and CDR2 (germline): SGHRS, YFSETQ. The CDR3 contains 14 residues.

This clonotype has a count of ten or more. The chain uses TRBV7-9 and TRBJ1-1; tentative D call: TRBD1 (6 bases). V was shortened by 5 bases and J by 5 bases, with 15 bases between the two germline ends. The CDR3 is 14 residues long. Germline V lookup: CDR1 SEHNR, CDR2 FQNEAQ (reference sequence). Written as DNA, the CDR3 is TGTGCCAGCAGCCCAAGGGGGGTTGGGACTGAAGCTTTCTTT. Translated, it gives CASSPRGVGTEAFF.

This sequence joins TRBV5-6 and TRBJ1-2, with 9 nucleotides matching TRBD1. This CDR3 comprises 12 residues. From germline, CDR1 is SGHDT and CDR2 YYEEEE. CDR3 amino acids: CASFGTGYGYTF. The CDR3 nucleotides are TGTGCTAGTTTCGGGACAGGGTATGGCTACACCTTC.

This clonotype was counted at least ten times. The chain employs TRBV2 and TRBJ2-6; D is perhaps TRBD2 (6 bases). The germline V gene encodes CDR1 SNHLY and CDR2 FYNNEI. The V end was cut by 5 bases, the J end by 2 bases, with 10 bases between. This CDR3 is 15 amino acids long. The CDR3: CASSSGVTGANVLTF. The DNA for the CDR3 is TGTGCCAGCAGTTCGGGAGTTACTGGGGCCAACGTCCTGACTTTC.

This clonotype was observed many times. V is TRBV13 and J is TRBJ1-5; 7 bases are shared with TRBD1. The germline CDR1 and CDR2 sequences are PRHDT and FYEKMQ (reference sequence). After removal of 1 base from V and 7 bases from J, the junction contained 4 bases not matched to a gene. This CDR3 region has 14 residues. The CDR3 protein is CASSLAGRGQPQHF. The DNA of the CDR3 is TGTGCCAGCAGCTTAGCGGGCAGGGGGCAGCCCCAGCATTTT.

Notes on this clonotype: A read error may be the cause here, since a much bigger clone is one base away. The V call is TRBV12-3 or TRBV12-4, the J call TRBJ1-2; perhaps TRBD1 as D (6 bases). Trimming shortened V by 6 bases and J by 4 bases, and 18 bases separated the two germline ends. CDR3 length equals 15 residues. DNA for the CDR3: TGTGCCAGCAGCGTAGAGGGGGAGGCTAGCTATGGCTACACCTTC. Amino acids: CASSVEGEASYGYTF.

CDR3 DNA sequence: TGTGCCAGCACGACGGACAGGGAGAACACTGAAGCTTTCTTT. Translated, it gives CASTTDRENTEAFF. The rearrangement uses TRBV12-3 or TRBV12-4 and TRBJ1-1, with TRBD1 matching 8 bases. This CDR3 contains 14 residues. Trimming removed 7 bases from V and 1 base from J; junction bases left unmatched: 5.

To note about this clonotype: No conserved phenylalanine or tryptophan is present at the end of the CDR3, so a read error is the likely explanation. Because the CDR3's place on the DNA is in doubt, the DNA is left out and the CDR3 is given as listed by TCRdb. The V and J genes are TRBV10-3 and TRBJ2-6; TRBD2, the D gene given by the table, was not confirmed from the DNA. The CDR3 is 10 amino acids long, termini counted. The V gene's germline CDR1 is ENHRY and CDR2 SYGVKD. The CDR3 loop is CAISAGETNT.